This is a list of T cell receptor beta chains from one sample in a study of T cell responses to AZD1222 COVID-19 vaccine. Libraries were prepared by immunoSEQ multiplex PCR; TCRdb keeps only in-frame clonotypes and omits some of them. Among some 150,000 clones listed, roughly 90% were seen once. Material: peripheral blood, obtained on day 0 of AZD1222 vaccination. The receptors come from an adult in good health. CDR3s include the opening cysteine and the closing phenylalanine or tryptophan. The D gene is left open where the match is weak. Part of the rows lack a size; the others show once, few, many or a class for expanded clones.

j_call: TRBJ1-2
clone_size: .
v_call: TRBV5-6
d_call: TRBD1
cdr3_length: 14
cdr3_aa: CASRNLQGENGYTF
cdr3_nt: TGTGCCAGCAGGAACCTACAGGGGGAGAATGGCTACACCTTC

j_call: TRBJ2-7
clone_size: .
v_call: TRBV28
d_call: .
cdr3_length: 15
cdr3_aa: CASSYGLTETYEQYF
cdr3_nt: TGTGCCAGCAGCTACGGTCTAACAGAGACCTACGAGCAGTACTTC

j_call: TRBJ1-2
clone_size: .
v_call: TRBV7-2
d_call: .
cdr3_length: 13
cdr3_aa: CASSLFGDYGYTF
cdr3_nt: TGTGCCAGCAGCTTATTCGGGGACTATGGCTACACCTTC

j_call: TRBJ1-1
clone_size: .
v_call: TRBV7-2
d_call: .
cdr3_length: 15
cdr3_aa: CASSFLNGGSTEAFF
cdr3_nt: TGTGCCAGCAGCTTTCTTAACGGGGGAAGCACTGAAGCTTTCTTT

j_call: TRBJ1-1
clone_size: .
v_call: TRBV5-6
d_call: .
cdr3_length: 14
cdr3_aa: CASSLLGQSTEAFF
cdr3_nt: TGTGCCAGCAGCTTGCTAGGCCAGAGCACTGAAGCTTTCTTT

j_call: TRBJ2-7
clone_size: once
v_call: TRBV18
d_call: .
cdr3_length: 14
cdr3_aa: CASSPPFPGPEQYF
cdr3_nt: TGTGCCAGCTCACCACCTTTTCCGGGTCCCGAGCAGTACTTC

j_call: TRBJ1-1
clone_size: .
v_call: TRBV5-4
d_call: TRBD1
cdr3_length: 13
cdr3_aa: CASRATGVTEAFF
cdr3_nt: TGTGCCAGCAGGGCGACAGGGGTCACTGAAGCTTTCTTT

j_call: TRBJ1-5
clone_size: .
v_call: TRBV24-1
d_call: .
cdr3_length: 16
cdr3_aa: CATSCSGPVANQPQHF
cdr3_nt: TGTGCCACCAGCTGTTCGGGGCCAGTAGCCAATCAGCCCCAGCATTTT

j_call: TRBJ2-7
clone_size: .
v_call: TRBV10-3
d_call: .
cdr3_length: 14
cdr3_aa: CAISDPELVGEQYF
cdr3_nt: TGTGCCATCAGTGACCCCGAACTCGTCGGCGAGCAGTACTTC

j_call: TRBJ2-7
clone_size: .
v_call: TRBV7-2
d_call: .
cdr3_length: 15
cdr3_aa: CASSLKGTHSYEQYF
cdr3_nt: TGTGCCAGCAGCTTGAAGGGGACACATTCCTACGAGCAGTACTTC

j_call: TRBJ1-3
clone_size: .
v_call: TRBV15
d_call: .
cdr3_length: 18
cdr3_aa: CATSGGLAGLSSGNTIYF
cdr3_nt: TGTGCCACCAGCGGGGGCTTGGCGGGGCTAAGCTCTGGAAACACCATATATTTT

j_call: TRBJ2-7
clone_size: .
v_call: TRBV7-6
d_call: TRBD1
cdr3_length: 15
cdr3_aa: CASSFGQGSPYEQYF
cdr3_nt: TGTGCCAGCAGCTTTGGACAGGGGAGCCCCTACGAGCAGTACTTC

j_call: TRBJ1-6
clone_size: .
v_call: TRBV27
d_call: TRBD1
cdr3_length: 15
cdr3_aa: CASSITTGVGSPLHF
cdr3_nt: TGTGCCAGCAGTATAACAACAGGGGTGGGTTCACCCCTCCACTTT

j_call: TRBJ1-2
clone_size: .
v_call: TRBV20-1
d_call: .
cdr3_length: 11
cdr3_aa: CSAPGGYGYTF
cdr3_nt: TGCAGTGCGCCGGGCGGGTATGGCTACACCTTC

j_call: TRBJ2-1
clone_size: .
v_call: TRBV2
d_call: .
cdr3_length: 12
cdr3_aa: CASSANYNEQFF
cdr3_nt: TGTGCCAGCAGCGCTAACTACAATGAGCAGTTCTTC

j_call: TRBJ2-7
clone_size: few
v_call: TRBV7-2
d_call: TRBD1
cdr3_length: 14
cdr3_aa: CASSVDRGRDEQYF
cdr3_nt: TGTGCCAGCAGCGTCGACAGGGGGCGCGACGAGCAGTACTTC

j_call: TRBJ2-7
clone_size: .
v_call: TRBV7-8
d_call: TRBD2
cdr3_length: 16
cdr3_aa: CASSAQLTSGTYEQYF
cdr3_nt: TGTGCCAGCAGCGCCCAACTGACTAGCGGCACTTACGAGCAGTACTTC

j_call: TRBJ2-5
clone_size: .
v_call: TRBV20-1
d_call: .
cdr3_length: 14
cdr3_aa: CSASPGTEQETQYF
cdr3_nt: TGCAGTGCTAGTCCTGGGACGGAACAAGAGACCCAGTACTTC

j_call: TRBJ2-2
clone_size: once
v_call: TRBV20-1
d_call: .
cdr3_length: 14
cdr3_aa: CSASLASNTGELFF
cdr3_nt: TGCAGTGCTAGTCTAGCGTCTAACACCGGGGAGCTGTTTTTT

j_call: TRBJ2-1
clone_size: .
v_call: TRBV7-9
d_call: .
cdr3_length: 12
cdr3_aa: CASSPDLAEQFF
cdr3_nt: TGTGCCAGCAGCCCAGACCTAGCCGAGCAGTTCTTC

j_call: TRBJ1-1
clone_size: .
v_call: TRBV11-1
d_call: .
cdr3_length: 13
cdr3_aa: CASSASLNTEAFF
cdr3_nt: TGTGCCAGCAGTGCCAGTTTGAACACTGAAGCTTTCTTT

j_call: TRBJ2-7
clone_size: once
v_call: TRBV6-2/TRBV6-3
d_call: TRBD1
cdr3_length: 15
cdr3_aa: CASSYPGTGPSEQYF
cdr3_nt: TGTGCCAGCAGTTACCCCGGGACAGGGCCCAGCGAGCAGTACTTC

j_call: TRBJ2-1
clone_size: .
v_call: TRBV19
d_call: .
cdr3_length: 14
cdr3_aa: CASSPVGAGGEQFF
cdr3_nt: TGTGCCAGTAGTCCGGTGGGGGCCGGGGGTGAGCAGTTCTTC

j_call: TRBJ1-6
clone_size: .
v_call: TRBV7-2
d_call: .
cdr3_length: 12
cdr3_aa: CASGERNSPLHF
cdr3_nt: TGTGCCAGCGGCGAACGGAATTCACCCCTCCACTTT

j_call: TRBJ1-1
clone_size: .
v_call: TRBV19
d_call: TRBD1
cdr3_length: 18
cdr3_aa: CASSSRGQGARKNTEAFF
cdr3_nt: TGTGCCAGTAGTTCCAGAGGCCAGGGGGCTAGGAAGAACACTGAAGCTTTCTTT

j_call: TRBJ1-2
clone_size: once
v_call: TRBV19
d_call: .
cdr3_length: 12
cdr3_aa: CASSAEGPGYTF
cdr3_nt: TGTGCCAGTAGTGCCGAGGGGCCTGGCTACACCTTC

j_call: TRBJ2-1
clone_size: .
v_call: TRBV7-2
d_call: TRBD2
cdr3_length: 15
cdr3_aa: CASSLSTSGYNEQFF
cdr3_nt: TGTGCCAGCAGCTTATCGACTAGCGGGTACAATGAGCAGTTCTTC

j_call: TRBJ2-7
clone_size: .
v_call: TRBV19
d_call: .
cdr3_length: 16
cdr3_aa: CASSDVQGMGPYEQYF
cdr3_nt: TGTGCCAGTAGCGATGTTCAGGGGATGGGGCCCTACGAGCAGTACTTC

j_call: TRBJ2-3
clone_size: .
v_call: TRBV2
d_call: .
cdr3_length: 11
cdr3_aa: CASRGWDTQYF
cdr3_nt: TGTGCCAGCAGGGGGTGGGATACGCAGTATTTT

j_call: TRBJ1-5
clone_size: .
v_call: TRBV19
d_call: .
cdr3_length: 14
cdr3_aa: CASSIGGPNQPQHF
cdr3_nt: TGTGCCAGTAGTATCGGTGGACCGAATCAGCCCCAGCATTTT

j_call: TRBJ2-7
clone_size: .
v_call: TRBV7-8
d_call: TRBD2
cdr3_length: 15
cdr3_aa: CASSTSGRGSYEQYF
cdr3_nt: TGTGCCAGCAGCACTAGCGGGAGGGGGTCCTACGAGCAGTACTTC

j_call: TRBJ2-1
clone_size: .
v_call: TRBV6-2/TRBV6-3
d_call: TRBD1
cdr3_length: 16
cdr3_aa: CASSYSRGQGSNEQFF
cdr3_nt: TGTGCCAGCAGTTACTCGAGGGGACAGGGAAGCAATGAGCAGTTCTTC

j_call: TRBJ2-5
clone_size: once
v_call: TRBV15
d_call: .
cdr3_length: 13
cdr3_aa: CATSRDTRETQYF
cdr3_nt: TGTGCCACCAGCAGAGATACGAGAGAGACCCAGTACTTC

j_call: TRBJ2-1
clone_size: .
v_call: TRBV3-1/TRBV3-2
d_call: .
cdr3_length: 15
cdr3_aa: CASSQDWPDYNEQFF
cdr3_nt: TGTGCCAGCAGCCAAGATTGGCCAGACTACAATGAGCAGTTCTTC

j_call: TRBJ2-6
clone_size: .
v_call: TRBV4-1
d_call: .
cdr3_length: 17
cdr3_aa: CASSQESFRSGANVLTF
cdr3_nt: TGCGCCAGCAGCCAAGAGTCTTTTCGATCTGGGGCCAACGTCCTGACTTTC

j_call: TRBJ1-2
clone_size: .
v_call: TRBV4-3
d_call: .
cdr3_length: 15
cdr3_aa: CASSQTERVLHGYTF
cdr3_nt: TGCGCCAGCAGCCAGACAGAACGGGTTTTACATGGCTACACCTTC

j_call: TRBJ1-1
clone_size: .
v_call: TRBV7-9
d_call: .
cdr3_length: 14
cdr3_aa: CASSDSWVNTEAFF
cdr3_nt: TGTGCCAGCAGCGACAGTTGGGTGAACACTGAAGCTTTCTTT

j_call: TRBJ1-5
clone_size: few
v_call: TRBV12-3/TRBV12-4
d_call: .
cdr3_length: 13
cdr3_aa: CASSLSVTQPQHF
cdr3_nt: TGTGCCAGCAGTTTATCCGTAACCCAGCCCCAGCATTTT

j_call: TRBJ1-5
clone_size: .
v_call: TRBV11-3
d_call: .
cdr3_length: 18
cdr3_aa: CASRYKLHGQCSNQPQHF
cdr3_nt: TGTGCCAGCAGATATAAACTACATGGACAGTGTAGCAATCAGCCCCAGCATTTT